Sequencing of this TCR beta chain was carried out in a study of CDR3 diversity in severe acne. TCRdb processed the PCR reads anew with MiXCR; each CDR3 protein has one entry. Among more than 85,000 distinct CDR3 sequences listed, more than 45% were seen once. The V end was cut by 2 bases, the J end by 0 bases, with 14 bases between. Germline loops: CDR1 DFQATT, CDR2 SNEGSKA (reference sequence). The CDR3 extends over 15 amino acids. Comments on this clonotype: It may be a read error: a sequence one base away is much more abundant.

Sequenced: blood. The V call is TRBV20-1, the J call TRBJ2-7; perhaps D is TRBD1 or TRBD2 (5 bases each). This sequence was found in a male donor with acne. The CDR3 DNA sequence: TGCAGTGCTAGAAGGGGACCTAGTGGCTCCTACGAGCAGTACGTC. This codes for CSARRGPSGSYEQYV.